The source of this T cell receptor (beta chain) is a study of Graves' ophthalmopathy and Graves' hyperthyroidism. Ages of hyperthyroidism patients ran from 18 to 65, and their diagnoses were new, under 2 months' duration. With regard to this clonotype: A read error may be the cause here, since a much bigger clone is one base away.

Investigators amplified TCR beta CDR3 regions from RNA transcripts. RT-PCR in the first round used HTBI primers; a second-round multiplex PCR followed. One entry per CDR3 protein, called by TCRdb with MiXCR from the multiplex PCR reads. The sample has 1 million to 1.3 million distinct CDR3 sequences; 35% to 40% are singletons. Looked up from germline, CDR1 is SNHLY and CDR2 is FYNNEI. The CDR3 totals 13 residues. The receptor was isolated from an adult man with Graves' hyperthyroidism. The sample consisted of peripheral blood or thyroid tissue (not recorded which). The gene calls are TRBV2 and TRBJ2-7; no clear D. In nucleotides, the CDR3 is TGTGCCAGCACTGAAACAAGGAGAGACGAGCAGTACTTC. This gives the protein CASTETRRDEQYF.